These 29 T cell receptor beta chains originate from one sample sequenced in a study of blood T cells in healthy people across ages. A second PCR of roughly 7 to 11 cycles used a sample-barcoded 5' primer and a J-beta primer mix. TCRdb passed the 5' RACE reads through MiXCR, listing each CDR3 protein once. The sample holds more than 650,000 distinct CDR3 sequences, over 20% seen once. Sequenced input: blood. These receptor sequences come from a man aged 70-80 years in good health.

J is TRBJ2-7 and V is TRBV5-1, with 7 bases matching TRBD1. Near its end, the DNA agrees better with TRBJ2-1, so the J call may be wrong. Germline V CDR1 and CDR2: SGHRS, YFSETQ. CDR3 size: 15 residues. The CDR3 protein is CASSLGGQRNNEQFF. The CDR3 DNA reads TGCGCCAGCAGCTTGGGGGGACAGCGAAACAATGAGCAGTTCTTC.

The chain combines TRBV5-8 with TRBJ1-4, with D perhaps matching TRBD1 (6 bases). V was cut by 4 bases and J by 2 bases, with 15 bases left in between. Looked up from germline, CDR1 is SGHTS and CDR2 is YDEGEE. This CDR3 region has 16 residues. CDR3 bases: TGTGCCAGCAGCCCTAGGGGGGATCAGACTAATGAAAAACTGTTTTTT. It translates to CASSPRGDQTNEKLFF. The full variable domain, in which reference TRBV5-8 and TRBJ1-4 provide the parts outside the CDR3, is EAGVTQSPTHLIKTRGQQATLRCSPISGHTSVYWYQQALGLGLQFLLWYDEGEERNRGNFPPRFSGRQFPNYSSELNVNALELEDSALYLCASSPRGDQTNEKLFFGSGTQLSVL.

This clonotype was recorded a few times. This chain uses TRBV30 with TRBJ2-4; TRBD1 or TRBD2 may be the D gene (5 bases each). The V gene's germline CDR1 is GTSNPN and CDR2 SVGIG (reference sequence). V lost 3 bases and J lost 2, with 11 bases in between. This CDR3 is 14 amino acids long. CDR3 in DNA: TGTGCCTGGAGGGGGGACGGCACCAAAAACATTCAGTACTTC. Its protein product is CAWRGDGTKNIQYF.

In its sample, this clonotype was seen a few times. The rearrangement joins TRBV29-1 to TRBJ2-1; 11 bases line up with TRBD2. CDR3 size: 15 residues. With 4 bases clipped from V and 3 bases from J, the junction kept 5 bases outside the gene matches. CDR1 and CDR2 (germline): SQVTM, ANQGSEA. The CDR3 DNA reads as TGCAGCGTTGTTAGCGGGGGGGCGGACTACAATGAGCAGTTCTTC. Its translation is CSVVSGGADYNEQFF.

In its sample, this clonotype was seen a few times. The chain is built from TRBV7-3 and TRBJ2-3; TRBD1 might be the D (6 bases). The CDR3 has 16 amino acids. CDR1 and CDR2 (germline): SGHTA, FQGTGA. Trimming shortened V by 5 bases and J by 3 bases, and 18 bases separated the two germline ends. Written as DNA, the CDR3 is TGTGCCAGCAGCCCCTCGGACAGCAAACTTACAGATACGCAGTATTTT. Amino acid sequence: CASSPSDSKLTDTQYF.

This chain uses TRBV4-1 with TRBJ2-4; a weak D match, TRBD2 (5 bases). This CDR3 is 13 amino acids long. V lost 3 bases to trimming and J lost 7 bases, with 10 bases between them. The germline CDR1 and CDR2 sequences are MGHRA and YSYEKL. The chain's CDR3 is CASSQAGENIQYF. The CDR3 nucleotides are TGCGCCAGCAGCCAGGCCGGGGAGAACATTCAGTACTTC.

This chain uses TRBV5-1 with TRBJ1-1, with 7 bases identical to TRBD1. V lost 2 bases and J lost 2; bases outside the gene matches: 9. The germline V gene has CDR1 SGHRS and CDR2 YFSETQ. This CDR3 region has 16 residues. The DNA of the CDR3 is TGCGCCAGCAGCTTAGATCCGGGACAGCCAAACACTGAAGCTTTCTTT. Its protein product is CASSLDPGQPNTEAFF.

A few counts support this clonotype. This sequence joins TRBV18 and TRBJ1-2; no clear D gene. V lost 5 bases to trimming and J lost 14 bases, with 21 bases between them. CDR3 length: 13 amino acids. CDR1 is KGHSH, CDR2 LQKENI, per germline. CDR3 region: CASSSIPVYEETF. The CDR3 nucleotides are TGTGCCAGCTCATCTATCCCCGTCTACGAGGAGACCTTC. The full variable domain, with the rest looked up from reference TRBV18 and TRBJ1-2, is NAGVMQNPRHLVRRRGQEARLRCSPMKGHSHVYWYRQLPEEGLKFMVYLQKENIIDESGMPKERFSAEFPKEGPSILRIQQVVRGDSAAYFCASSSIPVYEETFGSGTRLTVV.

V is TRBV6-6 and J is TRBJ2-5; D assignment may be TRBD1 or TRBD2 (6 bases each). The CDR3 covers 15 residues. CDR1 and CDR2 (germline): MNHNY, SVGAGI (reference sequence). V lost 6 bases, J lost 4 bases, and 18 bases lay in between. This chain's CDR3 is CASSLQGGGGETQYF. The CDR3 coding sequence is TGTGCCAGCAGCTTACAGGGAGGTGGCGGAGAGACCCAGTACTTC.

This sequence joins TRBV13 and TRBJ2-7; tentatively, D is TRBD1 (5 bases). The germline V gene has CDR1 PRHDT and CDR2 FYEKMQ (reference sequence). V shed 6 bases and J shed 3 bases, with 12 bases lying between them. The CDR3 sequence is 13 residues long. The CDR3 coding sequence is TGTGCCAGCAGTCCTAGACAGAACTACGAGCAGTACTTC. As protein: CASSPRQNYEQYF. Complete variable domain (other parts from reference TRBV13 and TRBJ2-7): AAGVIQSPRHLIKEKRETATLKCYPIPRHDTVYWYQQGPGQDPQFLISFYEKMQSDKGSIPDRFSAQQFSDYHSELNMSSLELGDSALYFCASSPRQNYEQYFGPGTRLTVT.

V is TRBV20-1 and J is TRBJ1-5, with TRBD1 matching over 9 bases. Trimming cost V 1 base and J 1 base; bases outside gene matches: 8. The CDR3 length is 17 residues. The germline V gene encodes CDR1 DFQATT and CDR2 SNEGSKA (reference sequence). The CDR3 is CSARGTGDPDSNQPQHF. In DNA, the CDR3 is TGCAGTGCTAGAGGGACAGGGGACCCCGACAGCAATCAGCCCCAGCATTTT.

This clonotype was found a few times. V and J are TRBV24-1 and TRBJ2-5; perhaps TRBD2 as D (6 bases). The CDR3 runs to 17 residues. With 4 bases removed from V and 1 base from J, the gap between germline ends came to 18 bases. The germline gives CDR1 KGHDR, CDR2 SFDVKD. This chain's CDR3 is CATSDRGRIPTQETQYF. In nucleotides, the CDR3 is TGTGCCACCAGTGACCGGGGGAGGATACCGACCCAAGAGACCCAGTACTTC.

This clonotype has only a few counts. The chain has TRBV10-3 and TRBJ1-1, with D possibly TRBD1 on 5 matching bases. The V gene lost 0 bases and the J gene lost 4 bases, with 15 bases spanning the gap. This CDR3 is 16 amino acids long. From germline, CDR1 is ENHRY and CDR2 SYGVKD. The CDR3 sequence: CAISESIGAEGTEAFF. CDR3 DNA sequence: TGTGCCATCAGTGAGTCTATTGGGGCTGAGGGCACTGAAGCTTTCTTT.

The chain has TRBV28 and TRBJ2-4; TRBD2 agrees at 10 bases. The junction had 7 bases not matched to a gene; V was cut back by 4 bases and J by 1 base. Looked up from germline, CDR1 is MDHEN and CDR2 is SYDVKM. The CDR3 loop spans 17 amino acids. DNA of the CDR3: TGTGCCAGCAGTTCCCCAGCGGGAGGGGGGGCCAAAAACATTCAGTACTTC. Protein sequence: CASSSPAGGGAKNIQYF. The full variable domain, in which reference TRBV28 and TRBJ2-4 provide the parts outside the CDR3, is DVKVTQSSRYLVKRTGEKVFLECVQDMDHENMFWYRQDPGLGLRLIYFSYDVKMKEKGDIPEGYSVSREKKERFSLILESASTNQTSMYLCASSSPAGGGAKNIQYFGAGTRLSVL.

There are a few counts of this clonotype. The chain couples TRBV5-6 to TRBJ2-3; D remains ambiguous. The CDR3 consists of 17 residues. Deletions cut 2 bases from V and 0 bases from J, with 16 bases between. Germline V CDR1 and CDR2: SGHDT, YYEEEE. DNA of the CDR3: TGTGCCAGCAGCTTTGAAACGGGCGGAACTAGCACAGATACGCAGTATTTT. The encoded protein is CASSFETGGTSTDTQYF. Combining the CDR3 with reference TRBV5-6 and TRBJ2-3 gives the whole variable domain DAGVTQSPTHLIKTRGQQVTLRCSPKSGHDTVSWYQQALGQGPQFIFQYYEEEERQRGNFPDRFSGHQFPNYSSELNVNALLLGDSALYLCASSFETGGTSTDTQYFGPGTRLTVL.

This clonotype showed up just a few times. The genes are TRBV12-3 or TRBV12-4 and TRBJ2-7; the match to TRBD1 covers 9 bases. The V and J ends lost 7 bases and 5 bases, in that order; junction bases with no gene match: 15. The CDR3 has 16 residues. The CDR3 loop reads CASKDSKTGGGDEQYF. The CDR3 DNA sequence: TGTGCCAGCAAAGACTCCAAAACAGGGGGCGGGGACGAGCAGTACTTC.

This clonotype was seen more than once but under ten times. V usage is TRBV5-1 and J usage is TRBJ2-7; 10 nucleotides align to TRBD1. This CDR3 has 14 amino acids. V trimming: 6 bases; J trimming: 2 bases; junction bases outside the gene matches: 5. Germline CDR1 SGHRS, CDR2 YFSETQ. The CDR3 DNA sequence: TGCGCCAGCACTGCCGGGACAGGGGCCTACGAGCAGTACTTC. Translated, it gives CASTAGTGAYEQYF.

The rearrangement joins TRBV6-6 to TRBJ1-1; D not resolved. Trimming left V 2 bases short and J 11 bases short, with 21 bases between. Germline loops: CDR1 MNHNY, CDR2 SVGAGI (reference sequence). The length of the CDR3 is 15 residues. The CDR3 nucleotides are TGTGCCAGCAGTTACCTATTTCTCGCCAACAAAAAGGCTTTCTTT. Protein: CASSYLFLANKKAFF.

In this sample, this clonotype turned up a few times. The V call is TRBV24-1, the J call TRBJ2-2; D is unclear. V was clipped by 2 bases and J by 1 base, with 7 bases between them. This CDR3 has 15 residues. The V gene's germline CDR1 is KGHDR and CDR2 SFDVKD. DNA for the CDR3: TGTGCCACCAGTGATTACACGAGGAACACCGGGGAGCTGTTTTTT. Its protein is CATSDYTRNTGELFF.

The chain couples TRBV7-2 to TRBJ2-5; D unresolved. Germline V lookup: CDR1 SGHTA, CDR2 FQGNSA. CDR3 length equals 16 residues. V dropped 5 bases and J dropped 7 bases, with 23 bases sitting between them. The CDR3 spells CASSPQTTPPSGTQYF. Here the CDR3 DNA reads TGTGCCAGCAGCCCCCAGACGACACCTCCGTCTGGGACCCAGTACTTC.

The chain carries TRBV9 and TRBJ2-5, with D maybe TRBD2 (5 bases). Trimming shortened V by 4 bases and J by 5 bases, and 15 bases separated the two germline ends. This CDR3 contains 14 residues. Germline values: CDR1 SGDLS, CDR2 YYNGEE. CDR3 in DNA: TGTGCCAGCAGCAAATACGGGAAGTCGGAGACCCAGTACTTC. Protein sequence: CASSKYGKSETQYF.

This clonotype turned up a few times. This chain connects TRBV5-1 to TRBJ1-5, with D uncertain. This CDR3 is 15 amino acids long. Trimming took off 4 bases at V and 1 base at J, with 12 bases between the two ends. From germline, CDR1 is SGHRS and CDR2 YFSETQ. CDR3 nucleotides: TGCGCCAGCAGCCCGGACGGAGCCAGCAATCAGCCCCAGCATTTT. Protein sequence: CASSPDGASNQPQHF.

V gene TRBV7-2 combines with J gene TRBJ2-1; no firm D call. V dropped 3 bases and J dropped 4 bases, with 7 bases sitting between them. Germline V gene sequence: CDR1 SGHTA, CDR2 FQGNSA. The CDR3 spans 13 residues. The CDR3 DNA reads TGTGCCAGCAGCTTGAACTATTACAATGAGCAGTTCTTC. This encodes CASSLNYYNEQFF.

This rearrangement joins TRBV7-3 to TRBJ2-1, with TRBD1 matching over 9 bases. V shed 5 bases and J 6 bases; nucleotides not matched to a gene: 11. The germline gives CDR1 SGHTA, CDR2 FQGTGA. This CDR3 comprises 16 residues. The DNA for the CDR3 is TGTGCCAGCAGCAACCGGGACAGGGTCACCCCCAATGAGCAGTTCTTC. It is translated as CASSNRDRVTPNEQFF.

The J gene is TRBJ2-2, the V gene TRBV6-5; D uncertain. The germline V gene has CDR1 MNHEY and CDR2 SVGAGI. The CDR3 runs to 15 residues. The ends were cut back, 4 bases at V and 4 bases at J, with 13 bases in the middle. CDR3 DNA: TGTGCCAGCAGTTCCCGACCGGCCCTCACCGGGGAGCTGTTTTTT. It is translated as CASSSRPALTGELFF.

V is TRBV15 and J is TRBJ2-7; D gene uncertain. This CDR3 is built from 14 residues. In germline, CDR1 is LNHNV, CDR2 YYDKDF (reference sequence). V lost 4 bases and J 0 bases, leaving 10 bases between the germline ends. The CDR3 sequence: CATSIVSYSYEQYF. CDR3 DNA: TGTGCCACCAGCATAGTCTCCTACTCCTACGAGCAGTACTTC.

The rearrangement joins TRBV10-3 to TRBJ2-1; D perhaps matches TRBD2 (6 bases). V dropped 6 bases and J dropped 6 bases, with 12 bases sitting between them. The CDR3 runs 13 residues. Germline V gene sequence: CDR1 ENHRY, CDR2 SYGVKD. The CDR3 coding sequence is TGTGCCATCAGCCGGGACTGGGCCAATGAGCAGTTCTTC. Translation: CAISRDWANEQFF.

This clonotype was detected once. The V call is TRBV20-1, the J call TRBJ2-3; D may be TRBD2 (5 bases). Germline assignment: CDR1 DFQATT and CDR2 SNEGSKA (reference sequence). This CDR3 spans 11 amino acids. V shed 6 bases and J shed 9 bases, with 13 bases lying between them. This CDR3 reads CSAPRGGTQYF. The CDR3 DNA sequence: TGCAGTGCACCTCGTGGAGGAACGCAGTATTTT.

The chain has TRBV6-1 and TRBJ2-2; D is unclear. Germline V gives CDR1 MNHNS, CDR2 SASEGT. V lost 10 bases, J lost 5 bases, and 11 bases lay in between. The CDR3 contains 12 residues. CDR3 nucleotides: TGTGCCATATCCACAACGACCGGGGAGCTGTTTTTT. Translation gives CAISTTTGELFF.